This TCR beta chain came from a study of human T cells and chemical hapten exposure. Library preparation tagged each individual cDNA molecule with a unique molecular identifier. Per the original data handling: A typical sample had roughly 96,000 TCRs, with about 23,224 to 690,600 overall. Using its own MiXCR run on the RACE reads, TCRdb lists one record per CDR3 protein. V and J calls and clone size were set by TCRdb, not the authors. The sample consists of some 74,000 distinct CDR3 sequences, approximately 13% of them appearing once. This clonotype has more than one count but fewer than ten. The CDR3 extends over 13 amino acids. Germline V gene sequence: CDR1 SEHNR, CDR2 FQNEAQ (reference sequence). The V and J ends lost 5 bases and 6 bases respectively, with 14 bases between them. Time point meaning: patch test 3, about 24 weeks after DPC sensitization. This sample's treatment: therapeutic diphenylcyclopropenone sensitization with weekly scalp DPC. The study drew its donors from alopecia patients who were 18 to 70 years old and suitable for DPC.

The chain has TRBV7-9 and TRBJ2-7, with TRBD2 as a possible D gene (6 bases). The clonotype was recovered from a woman aged 50 to 60 with alopecia areata. Some clones in this sample may be carry-over from other donors' samples. Sequences were derived from whole blood, sampled in connection with sensitization to the hapten diphenylcyclopropenone (DPC). CDR3 sequence reads: CASSRGSLREQYF. CDR3 DNA: TGTGCCAGCAGCCGGGGGAGTCTGCGCGAGCAGTACTTC.